What follows are 12 T cell receptor beta chains derived from one specimen sequenced in a study of T cells in Graves' hyperthyroidism and ophthalmopathy. Amplification targeted TCR beta CDR3 regions from RNA transcripts. The HTBI primer set drove a first-round RT-PCR of the TCR CDR3. TCRdb itself ran the multiplex PCR reads through MiXCR, one entry per CDR3 protein. The sample has about 250,000 distinct CDR3 sequences, roughly 22% seen once. Input material: blood. These receptors were obtained from a man aged 30 to 45 with Graves' ophthalmopathy.

This clonotype was picked up many times. The chain joins TRBV18 to TRBJ2-7; D is uncertain. This CDR3 has 13 residues. V shed 2 bases and J shed 2 bases, with 7 bases lying between them. Germline V gene data show CDR1 as KGHSH and CDR2 as LQKENI. The DNA of the CDR3 is TGTGCCAGCTCACCAGGGCAGACCTACGAGCAGTACTTC. This encodes CASSPGQTYEQYF.

This clonotype has a count of ten or more. V gene TRBV20-1 combines with J gene TRBJ2-3; D might be TRBD2 (5 bases). This CDR3 spans 16 amino acids. With 1 base removed from V and 5 bases from J, the gap between germline ends came to 19 bases. Per germline, CDR1 DFQATT and CDR2 SNEGSKA (reference sequence). CDR3 bases: TGCAGTGCTAGAGGCGGTTGGGGAGCTAACAGAGATACGCAGTATTTT. Its translation: CSARGGWGANRDTQYF.

There are a few counts of this clonotype. The gene calls are TRBV30 and TRBJ2-1; D is uncertain. CDR1 is GTSNPN and CDR2 is SVGIG in the germline V gene (reference sequence). V was cut by 0 bases and J by 5 bases, with 5 bases left in between. This CDR3 has 12 amino acids. The DNA of the CDR3 is TGTGCCTGGAGTGTAGAGGACAATGAGCAGTTCTTC. Its translation: CAWSVEDNEQFF.

This clonotype was seen only once. The chain recombines TRBV6-1 with TRBJ2-7; 10 nucleotides line up with TRBD1. The V gene end was trimmed by 1 base and the J gene end by 3 bases; junction bases not matched to a gene: 0. Germline V CDR1 and CDR2: MNHNS, SASEGT. This CDR3 spans 14 amino acids. The CDR3 protein is CASSEGTGGYEQYF. The DNA of the CDR3 is TGTGCCAGCAGTGAAGGGACAGGGGGCTACGAGCAGTACTTC.

V usage is TRBV7-2 and J usage is TRBJ2-1; D gene uncertain. In germline, CDR1 is SGHTA, CDR2 FQGNSA. The CDR3 loop spans 15 amino acids. V dropped 5 bases and J dropped 7 bases, with 18 bases sitting between them. The CDR3 DNA sequence: TGTGCCAGCAGCCCCCGGTTTCAGTGGGGAAATGAGCAGTTCTTC. Amino acid sequence: CASSPRFQWGNEQFF.

The rearrangement uses TRBV5-6 and TRBJ1-4, with 7 nucleotides matching TRBD1. Germline V gene lookup returns CDR1 SGHDT and CDR2 YYEEEE. The CDR3 runs 15 residues. The junction had 3 bases not matched to a gene; V was cut back by 4 bases and J by 0 bases. CDR3 coding DNA: TGTGCCAGCAGCCGGACAGGTTCAACTAATGAAAAACTGTTTTTT. Translation gives CASSRTGSTNEKLFF.

This clonotype was counted ten times or more. The chain employs TRBV3-1 and TRBJ2-7; 8 positions match TRBD2. With 1 base clipped from V and 5 bases from J, the junction kept 10 bases outside the gene matches. The CDR3 is 16 residues long. Per germline, CDR1 LGHDT and CDR2 YNNKEL (reference sequence). CDR3 protein: CASSQVVGAGVNEQYF. As DNA, the CDR3 is TGTGCCAGCAGCCAAGTTGTAGGAGCGGGAGTTAACGAGCAGTACTTC.

This clonotype appeared many times. The V gene is TRBV27, the J gene TRBJ2-1; D is unclear. From germline, CDR1 is MNHEY and CDR2 SMNVEV (reference sequence). The CDR3 length is 16 residues. The V end lost 3 bases, the J end lost 1 base, and 13 bases lay between the germline ends. CDR3 sequence reads: CASSFRPLGSYNEQFF. The CDR3, as DNA: TGTGCCAGCAGTTTTCGGCCACTTGGTTCCTACAATGAGCAGTTCTTC.

This clonotype came up many times. This chain's CDR3 is CASLGAYNEQFF. In nucleotides, the CDR3 is TGTGCCAGCTTGGGGGCATACAATGAGCAGTTCTTC. This chain uses TRBV18 with TRBJ2-1; maybe TRBD1 (6 bases). The CDR3 covers 12 residues. With 7 bases removed from V and 4 bases from J, the gap between germline ends came to 8 bases. Per germline, CDR1 KGHSH and CDR2 LQKENI.

This clonotype came up a few times. The rearrangement links TRBV29-1 to TRBJ2-7, with 7 positions matching TRBD1. V lost 7 bases and J lost 2; bases outside the gene matches: 14. The CDR3 is 15 amino acids. CDR1 is SQVTM, CDR2 ANQGSEA, per germline. The CDR3 DNA reads as TGCAGCGCCCGGGTCCCGACAGGGCGGCCCTACGAGCAGTACTTC. This encodes CSARVPTGRPYEQYF.

This clonotype has just a few counts. This chain connects TRBV2 to TRBJ2-1; D gene unclear. Germline lookup yields CDR1 SNHLY and CDR2 FYNNEI. V dropped 4 bases and J dropped 2 bases, with 6 bases sitting between them. This CDR3 has 13 amino acids. CDR3 sequence: CASSVVAYNEQFF. The CDR3 DNA reads TGTGCCAGCAGTGTGGTGGCCTACAATGAGCAGTTCTTC.

This clonotype has only a few counts. This chain joins TRBV3-1 and TRBJ2-2; 11 bases match TRBD1. The V segment lost 5 bases and the J segment 6 bases; nucleotides outside the gene matches: 5. Per germline, CDR1 LGHDT and CDR2 YNNKEL (reference sequence). The CDR3 is made up of 15 amino acids. In DNA form, the CDR3 reads TGTGCCAGCAGCTGGACAGGGGGCGGCTCCGGGGAGCTGTTTTTT. This gives the protein CASSWTGGGSGELFF.